The 18 T cell receptor beta chains below come from one sample, sequenced in a study of human T cells and chemical hapten exposure. The time point is: patch test 1, 2 weeks after DPC sensitization. The treatment is: therapeutic diphenylcyclopropenone sensitization with weekly scalp DPC. TCRdb used MiXCR to reprocess the RACE reads, holding one entry per CDR3 protein. The sample lists 79,000 or so distinct CDR3 sequences, around a third seen once, with nearly 9% in the top ten. Here the sequenced sample was whole blood, taken in connection with sensitization to the hapten diphenylcyclopropenone (DPC). The source of these receptors is a man aged 40-55 years with alopecia areata. Some clones in this sample may be carry-over from other donors' samples.

In its sample, this clonotype was seen a few times. The chain links TRBV12-3 or TRBV12-4 to TRBJ1-5; 7 nucleotides agree with TRBD1. The ends lost 6 bases at V and 1 base at J; junction bases unmatched: 3. The CDR3 is 14 amino acids. The CDR3 bases are TGTGCCAGCAGAAGACAGGGCAGCAATCAGCCCCAGCATTTT. It is translated as CASRRQGSNQPQHF.

V gene TRBV3-1 combines with J gene TRBJ2-2; no reliable D call. Looked up from germline, CDR1 is LGHDT and CDR2 is YNNKEL (reference sequence). V was clipped by 5 bases and J by 4 bases, with 5 bases between them. This CDR3 is built from 12 residues. CDR3 protein: CASSGSTGELFF. CDR3 sequence (DNA): TGTGCCAGCAGCGGAAGCACCGGGGAGCTGTTTTTT.

This clonotype is deemed large (0.1 to 1%). The V call is TRBV6-5, the J call TRBJ1-1; 8 nucleotides line up with TRBD1. Unmatched junction bases numbered 5, after V lost 0 bases and J lost 5 bases. The length of the CDR3 is 15 residues. CDR1 and CDR2 from the germline V gene are MNHEY and SVGAGI. CDR3 in amino acids: CASSYSRQGRTEAFF. In DNA form, the CDR3 reads TGTGCCAGCAGTTACTCTAGACAGGGGAGGACTGAAGCTTTCTTT.

V usage is TRBV6-1 and J usage is TRBJ1-3; no clear D gene. In germline, CDR1 is MNHNS, CDR2 SASEGT. V shed 1 base and J shed 0 bases, with 13 bases lying between them. The CDR3 length is 17 residues. For the CDR3, the DNA is TGTGCCAGCAGTGAAGATCGAGGGATCCGCTCTGGAAACACCATATATTTT. Translation gives CASSEDRGIRSGNTIYF.

This clonotype has a handful of counts. The V gene is TRBV7-8, the J gene TRBJ2-3; tentatively, D is TRBD2 (5 bases). The CDR3 sequence is 16 residues long. Trimming pared 5 bases from V and 2 bases from J, leaving 17 bases between. Germline V gives CDR1 SGHVS, CDR2 FQNEAQ. This CDR3 is CASSPFSAAPTDTQYF. In DNA form, the CDR3 reads TGTGCCAGCAGCCCGTTTAGCGCCGCCCCCACAGATACGCAGTATTTT.

This clonotype showed up just a few times. The chain is built from TRBV6-5 and TRBJ2-7; 8 bases are shared with TRBD1. The V gene's germline CDR1 is MNHEY and CDR2 SVGAGI. The trim removed 4 bases at V and 3 bases at J, leaving 8 bases unmatched. This CDR3 comprises 15 residues. In nucleotides, the CDR3 is TGTGCCAGCAGTTTCCTTCGGACAGGGCACTACGAGCAGTACTTC. Protein: CASSFLRTGHYEQYF.

This clonotype occurred a few times. The chain employs TRBV30 and TRBJ2-5, with D uncertain. Germline CDR1 and CDR2: GTSNPN and SVGIG (reference sequence). V shed 4 bases and J shed 7 bases, with 10 bases lying between them. The CDR3 is made up of 11 amino acids. CDR3 DNA sequence: TGTGCCTGGACGGCCCAGAGGACCCAGTACTTC. This codes for CAWTAQRTQYF.

The chain has TRBV20-1 and TRBJ2-5; 10 nucleotides match TRBD1. Losses at the gene ends were 6 bases for V and 4 bases for J; bases not matched to a gene: 8. The CDR3 contains 14 residues. The germline V gene has CDR1 DFQATT and CDR2 SNEGSKA (reference sequence). CDR3 amino acids: CSARRTGGRETQYF. CDR3 nucleotides: TGCAGTGCCAGAAGGACAGGGGGGCGAGAGACCCAGTACTTC.

This clonotype has only a few counts. The gene calls are TRBV15 and TRBJ2-1; TRBD1 or TRBD2 may be the D gene (5 bases each). The CDR3 has 14 amino acids. V was clipped by 9 bases and J by 2 bases, with 14 bases between them. In germline, CDR1 is LNHNV, CDR2 YYDKDF (reference sequence). The CDR3: CATSGTRTYNEQFF. Here the CDR3 DNA reads TGTGCCACTTCCGGGACGCGGACCTACAATGAGCAGTTCTTC.

The chain joins TRBV7-2 to TRBJ2-6; D not resolved. The CDR3 runs 16 residues. Trimming took 5 bases from V and 0 from J, leaving 11 bases between them. Germline CDR1 reads SGHTA; CDR2 reads FQGNSA. CDR3 sequence (DNA): TGTGCCAGCAGCGCAGGTCCCACCTCTGGGGCCAACGTCCTGACTTTC. Translating it yields CASSAGPTSGANVLTF.

Only a few counts were recorded for this clonotype. CDR3 DNA sequence: TGTGCCACCAGCAGAGATGGGGGGTTTCAGCCCCAGCATTTT. Its protein product is CATSRDGGFQPQHF. The chain employs TRBV15 and TRBJ1-5; a weak D match, TRBD1 (5 bases). CDR3 length equals 14 residues. V was clipped by 0 bases and J by 6 bases, with 9 bases between them. Germline CDR1 and CDR2: LNHNV and YYDKDF (reference sequence).

This clonotype showed up just a few times. The genes are TRBV9 and TRBJ2-1; 9 nucleotides line up with TRBD1. The CDR3 extends over 15 amino acids. Germline CDR1 SGDLS, CDR2 YYNGEE. The V gene end was trimmed by 5 bases and the J gene end by 9 bases; junction bases not matched to a gene: 12. The CDR3 DNA follows: TGTGCCAGCAGTGAGGGGACAGGGCTGTGGAGTGAGCAGTTCTTC. Its translation is CASSEGTGLWSEQFF.

A few counts support this clonotype. The chain uses TRBV7-8 and TRBJ1-3; D remains ambiguous. Per germline, CDR1 SGHVS and CDR2 FQNEAQ. V dropped 4 bases and J dropped 5 bases, with 6 bases sitting between them. The CDR3 length is 12 residues. DNA for the CDR3: TGTGCCAGCAGCTACGACAGAAACACCATATATTTT. Protein sequence: CASSYDRNTIYF.

In its sample, this clonotype was seen a few times. The rearrangement uses TRBV24-1 and TRBJ2-1; 10 bases fit TRBD2. V dropped 4 bases and J dropped 7; count of bases not matched to a gene: 6. This CDR3 spans 15 amino acids. Germline V gene data show CDR1 as KGHDR and CDR2 as SFDVKD. The CDR3 nucleotides read TGTGCCACCAGTGAACCGGGACTAGCGAGGAATGAGCAGTTCTTC. This translates into CATSEPGLARNEQFF.

This chain's CDR3 is CASVSTGPRNQPQHF. Written as DNA, the CDR3 is TGTGCCAGCGTCTCAACGGGACCGCGGAATCAGCCCCAGCATTTT. The chain recombines TRBV28 with TRBJ1-5; TRBD1 might be the D (5 bases). This CDR3 has 15 residues. V was cut by 8 bases and J by 4 bases, with 18 bases left in between. CDR1 and CDR2 (germline): MDHEN, SYDVKM.

This clonotype was picked up a small number of times. J is TRBJ2-3 and V is TRBV29-1, with 9 bases matching TRBD2. The trim removed 1 base at V and 5 bases at J, leaving 10 bases unmatched. CDR3 length: 16 residues. CDR1 is SQVTM, CDR2 ANQGSEA, per germline. The CDR3 coding sequence is TGCAGCGTTGAAGGGTCCTTAGCGGGAGCGGGAGATACGCAGTATTTT. It encodes CSVEGSLAGAGDTQYF.

The rearrangement links TRBV14 to TRBJ2-1, with 13 bases that match TRBD2. The CDR3 is 19 amino acids. V gave up 1 base and J gave up 0 bases; unmatched junction bases: 6. Germline CDR1 is SGHDN and CDR2 is FVKESK. The chain's CDR3 is CASSQGTSGRYSSYNEQFF. The CDR3 nucleotides read TGTGCCAGCAGCCAAGGGACTAGCGGGAGATACAGCTCCTACAATGAGCAGTTCTTC.

The rearrangement joins TRBV6-1 to TRBJ2-1; 7 positions agree with TRBD1. The CDR3 has 16 amino acids. V dropped 2 bases and J dropped 5; count of bases not matched to a gene: 9. CDR1 and CDR2 (germline): MNHNS, SASEGT. The CDR3 region is CASSERGDSRDNEQFF. CDR3 DNA sequence: TGTGCCAGCAGTGAACGTGGGGACAGCAGAGACAATGAGCAGTTCTTC.